This is a list of T cell receptor beta chains from one sample in a study of T cells after yellow fever vaccination. TCRdb redid the calling of the 5' RACE reads with MiXCR, one entry per CDR3 protein. The sample comprises 250,000 or so distinct CDR3 sequences, roughly 3.7% of which are singletons, and over 15% rests with the top ten. The sample in question was PBMCs, obtained 15 days after the yellow fever booster vaccination. These receptors originate from a man aged 18-30 years who received the YFV17D yellow fever vaccine. CDR3s include the opening cysteine and the closing phenylalanine or tryptophan. The order of the fields is J gene, clone size, D gene, V gene, CDR3 protein, CDR3 DNA. The D gene is left open where the match is weak. The size of a clone is reported for some rows only, either as once, few or many, or as a class for expanded clones.

J: TRBJ2-5; size: many; D: TRBD2; V: TRBV5-1; CDR3: CASSLGLAGDQETQYF; DNA: TGCGCCAGCAGCTTGGGGCTTGCGGGGGACCAAGAGACCCAGTACTTC
J: TRBJ2-2; size: few; D: .; V: TRBV20-1; CDR3: CSAGPGGTGELFF; DNA: TGCAGTGCTGGACCTGGGGGCACCGGGGAGCTGTTTTTT
J: TRBJ1-6; size: .; D: .; V: TRBV3-1; CDR3: CASSFPRTAPVF; DNA: TGTGCCAGCAGCTTCCCCCGGACAGCCCCGGTCTTT
J: TRBJ1-2; size: many; D: TRBD1; V: TRBV9; CDR3: CASSSPTGAGYTF; DNA: TGTGCCAGCAGCTCCCCGACAGGGGCGGGCTACACCTTC
J: TRBJ2-3; size: many; D: TRBD2; V: TRBV7-6; CDR3: CASSLRRVPAGTSGLEGTDTQYF; DNA: TGTGCCAGCAGCTTAAGAAGGGTCCCCGCCGGGACTAGCGGACTCGAAGGCACAGATACGCAGTATTTT
J: TRBJ2-7; size: many; D: .; V: TRBV4-2; CDR3: CASSPGTVTYEQYF; DNA: TGTGCCAGCAGCCCTGGCACGGTCACCTACGAGCAGTACTTC
J: TRBJ2-2; size: many; D: .; V: TRBV7-2; CDR3: CATLGPGNTGELFF; DNA: TGTGCCACCCTAGGCCCGGGGAACACCGGGGAGCTGTTTTTT
J: TRBJ2-2; size: many; D: .; V: TRBV6-2/TRBV6-3; CDR3: CASSRDAGELFF; DNA: TGTGCCAGCAGCCGGGACGCCGGGGAGCTGTTTTTT
J: TRBJ1-2; size: few; D: .; V: TRBV6-2/TRBV6-3; CDR3: CASSYVGGGYTF; DNA: TGTGCCAGCAGTTACGTTGGCGGTGGCTACACCTTC
J: TRBJ1-1; size: .; D: TRBD1; V: TRBV19; CDR3: CASTLGRGHTEAFF; DNA: TGTGCCAGTACCCTAGGCAGGGGGCACACTGAAGCTTTCTTT
J: TRBJ2-1; size: many; D: .; V: TRBV11-2; CDR3: CASSLYLGPDNEQFF; DNA: TGTGCCAGCAGCTTATACCTCGGACCCGACAATGAGCAGTTCTTC
J: TRBJ1-6; size: few; D: TRBD1; V: TRBV12-3/TRBV12-4; CDR3: CASGPQGANSPLHF; DNA: TGTGCCAGCGGACCACAGGGGGCTAATTCACCCCTCCACTTT
J: TRBJ2-1; size: many; D: TRBD2; V: TRBV19; CDR3: CASTGLAGYNEQFF; DNA: TGTGCCAGCACAGGACTAGCGGGGTACAATGAGCAGTTCTTC
J: TRBJ1-2; size: many; D: .; V: TRBV5-5; CDR3: CASSLERVSGYTF; DNA: TGTGCCAGCAGCTTGGAGAGGGTTAGTGGCTACACCTTC
J: TRBJ2-3; size: many; D: TRBD1; V: TRBV20-1; CDR3: CSARSPTGADTQYF; DNA: TGCAGTGCTAGATCTCCAACAGGGGCAGATACGCAGTATTTT
J: TRBJ1-6; size: few; D: .; V: TRBV21-1; CDR3: CASSNTLSPLHF; DNA: TGTGCCAGCAGCAACACTCTTTCACCCCTCCACTTT
J: TRBJ1-6; size: many; D: .; V: TRBV7-9; CDR3: CASSFGQPNSPLHF; DNA: TGTGCCAGCAGCTTCGGACAGCCTAATTCACCCCTCCACTTT
J: TRBJ2-5; size: many; D: .; V: TRBV20-1; CDR3: CSAKEGTQYF; DNA: TGCAGTGCTAAGGAGGGGACCCAGTACTTC
J: TRBJ2-1; size: many; D: .; V: TRBV5-1; CDR3: CASSLAQGRIYNEQFF; DNA: TGCGCCAGCAGCCTCGCCCAGGGGCGCATCTACAATGAGCAGTTCTTC
J: TRBJ1-1; size: many; D: .; V: TRBV4-2; CDR3: CASTDWGAEAFF; DNA: TGTGCCAGCACCGACTGGGGGGCTGAAGCTTTCTTT
J: TRBJ2-7; size: many; D: .; V: TRBV5-1; CDR3: CASSLGLGRTNPYEQYF; DNA: TGCGCCAGCAGCTTGGGGTTGGGCAGGACCAACCCCTACGAGCAGTACTTC
J: TRBJ1-5; size: many; D: .; V: TRBV12-3/TRBV12-4; CDR3: CASSLRGPQHF; DNA: TGTGCCAGCAGTTTACGAGGGCCCCAGCATTTT
J: TRBJ2-3; size: many; D: TRBD2; V: TRBV15; CDR3: CASRPGGTSTDTQYF; DNA: TGTGCCAGCAGGCCCGGGGGGACTAGCACAGATACGCAGTATTTT
J: TRBJ1-5; size: .; D: .; V: TRBV12-3/TRBV12-4; CDR3: CASFQERGGVNQPQHF; DNA: TGTGCCAGTTTCCAGGAACGGGGAGGGGTGAATCAGCCCCAGCATTTT
J: TRBJ2-7; size: many; D: TRBD1; V: TRBV20-1; CDR3: CSARLQGISYEQYF; DNA: TGCAGTGCTAGATTACAGGGGATCAGCTACGAGCAGTACTTC
J: TRBJ2-5; size: many; D: .; V: TRBV10-3; CDR3: CAISESGGETQYF; DNA: TGTGCCATCAGTGAGTCTGGGGGAGAGACCCAGTACTTC
J: TRBJ1-2; size: many; D: TRBD1; V: TRBV3-1; CDR3: CASSPYRGAFYGYTF; DNA: TGTGCCAGCAGCCCCTACAGGGGCGCCTTCTATGGCTACACCTTC
J: TRBJ2-3; size: many; D: TRBD2; V: TRBV7-6; CDR3: CASSPVAGGFTDTQYF; DNA: TGTGCCAGCAGCCCCGTAGCGGGGGGATTCACAGATACGCAGTATTTT
J: TRBJ1-4; size: many; D: .; V: TRBV11-2; CDR3: CASSLMPATNEKLFF; DNA: TGTGCCAGCAGCTTAATGCCCGCAACTAATGAAAAACTGTTTTTT
J: TRBJ2-6; size: .; D: .; V: TRBV29-1; CDR3: CSFWGSGANVLTF; DNA: TGCAGCTTCTGGGGGTCTGGGGCCAACGTCCTGACTTTC
J: TRBJ2-7; size: many; D: .; V: TRBV5-6; CDR3: CASSLDGLSYEQYF; DNA: TGTGCCAGCAGCTTGGACGGCCTCTCCTACGAGCAGTACTTC
J: TRBJ2-1; size: many; D: .; V: TRBV6-5; CDR3: CASSYSGHGRGDNEQFF; DNA: TGTGCCAGCAGTTACTCCGGACACGGCAGGGGAGACAATGAGCAGTTCTTC
J: TRBJ2-1; size: many; D: .; V: TRBV5-1; CDR3: CASSQTINEQFF; DNA: TGCGCCAGCAGCCAAACGATCAATGAGCAGTTCTTC
J: TRBJ2-1; size: many; D: .; V: TRBV11-2; CDR3: CASSLILGGSVNEQFF; DNA: TGTGCCAGCAGCTTAATTCTTGGCGGGTCCGTCAATGAGCAGTTCTTC
J: TRBJ1-2; size: .; D: .; V: TRBV19; CDR3: CASIARGYGYTF; DNA: TGTGCCAGTATCGCCAGGGGCTATGGCTACACCTTC
J: TRBJ2-1; size: many; D: TRBD2; V: TRBV12-3/TRBV12-4; CDR3: CASSLTSGNYNEQFF; DNA: TGTGCCAGCAGTTTAACTAGCGGGAACTACAATGAGCAGTTCTTC
J: TRBJ2-5; size: many; D: .; V: TRBV5-6; CDR3: CASSLDWRGETQYF; DNA: TGTGCCAGCAGCTTGGATTGGCGTGGAGAGACCCAGTACTTC
J: TRBJ2-3; size: many; D: .; V: TRBV5-1; CDR3: CASSLEQGSGTDTQYF; DNA: TGCGCCAGCAGCTTGGAACAGGGAAGTGGCACAGATACGCAGTATTTT
J: TRBJ1-4; size: many; D: TRBD1; V: TRBV9; CDR3: CASSFQGAVSEKLFF; DNA: TGTGCCAGCAGCTTCCAGGGGGCGGTTAGTGAAAAACTGTTTTTT
J: TRBJ1-4; size: many; D: .; V: TRBV5-1; CDR3: CASSLYRRGIGEKLFF; DNA: TGCGCCAGCAGCTTGTATCGGCGGGGCATTGGTGAAAAACTGTTTTTT
J: TRBJ1-2; size: many; D: .; V: TRBV4-3; CDR3: CASSRRFYGGGYTF; DNA: TGCGCCAGCAGCCGTCGCTTCTACGGGGGTGGCTACACCTTC
J: TRBJ1-2; size: few; D: .; V: TRBV6-5; CDR3: CASSMGGQYGYTF; DNA: TGTGCCAGCAGTATGGGGGGTCAATATGGCTACACCTTC
J: TRBJ2-3; size: many; D: TRBD1; V: TRBV7-9; CDR3: CASSLDLGGVHTQYF; DNA: TGTGCCAGCAGCTTAGACCTAGGGGGCGTACATACGCAGTATTTT
J: TRBJ2-1; size: many; D: .; V: TRBV6-5; CDR3: CASRDRANNEQFF; DNA: TGTGCCAGCAGGGACCGGGCGAACAATGAGCAGTTCTTC
J: TRBJ2-5; size: few; D: .; V: TRBV5-4; CDR3: CASSVYRDSQETQYF; DNA: TGTGCCAGCAGCGTTTACCGGGACTCCCAAGAGACCCAGTACTTC
J: TRBJ2-7; size: .; D: TRBD2; V: TRBV12-3/TRBV12-4; CDR3: CASSSETSGVYEQYF; DNA: TGTGCCAGCAGTTCGGAGACTAGCGGTGTCTACGAGCAGTACTTC
J: TRBJ2-1; size: many; D: .; V: TRBV25-1; CDR3: CASSERASWGNEQFF; DNA: TGTGCCAGCAGTGAACGGGCTAGTTGGGGGAATGAGCAGTTCTTC
J: TRBJ2-3; size: many; D: .; V: TRBV14; CDR3: CASSQDRIPPTDTQYF; DNA: TGTGCCAGCAGCCAAGATCGGATCCCCCCTACAGATACGCAGTATTTT
J: TRBJ1-5; size: many; D: .; V: TRBV24-1; CDR3: CATSDWWQGNFWNQPQHF; DNA: TGTGCCACCAGTGATTGGTGGCAGGGAAATTTTTGGAATCAGCCCCAGCATTTT
J: TRBJ1-5; size: few; D: .; V: TRBV12-3/TRBV12-4; CDR3: CASSTRGLIEGNQPQHF; DNA: TGTGCCAGCAGCACCCGCGGCCTGATAGAAGGCAATCAGCCCCAGCATTTT
J: TRBJ2-1; size: many; D: .; V: TRBV11-2; CDR3: CASSSAGRRNSYNEQFF; DNA: TGTGCCAGCAGCTCCGCCGGGCGGAGAAACTCCTACAATGAGCAGTTCTTC
J: TRBJ1-2; size: many; D: TRBD1; V: TRBV7-6; CDR3: CASSKKGTGSFFGYTF; DNA: TGTGCCAGCAGCAAAAAAGGGACAGGGAGTTTTTTTGGCTACACCTTC
J: TRBJ1-1; size: .; D: .; V: TRBV7-3; CDR3: CASSPGTLVREAFF; DNA: TGTGCCAGCAGCCCCGGGACACTCGTACGTGAAGCTTTCTTT